This note documents a single T cell receptor (beta chain) sequence. This entry belongs to a study of blood T cell repertoires in COVID-19. Assignments of participants to cohorts depended upon their own reported clinical history. CDR3 size: 13 residues. V was clipped by 6 bases and J by 0 bases, with 6 bases between them. Per the germline V gene, CDR1 is MNHEY and CDR2 is SVGAGI. The authors' processing: Reference gene primer amplification in the assay estimated nucleated cell counts. The repertoire was sequenced with immunoSEQ multiplex PCR; TCRdb's copy has only in-frame clones and lacks some. V and J calls and clone size come straight from that table; D and trimming were deduced from the DNA. The sample lists a few hundred thousand clones; 80% to 90% were seen once.

The sequence derives from a woman younger than 35 in a cohort exposed to, infected with or recovered from COVID-19 (not recorded which). V is TRBV6-5 and J is TRBJ2-1; no definite D call. Sequencing was done on a sample of PBMCs or T cells enriched from blood (not recorded which). The CDR3 protein is CASSPGSYNEQFF. The CDR3 DNA reads TGTGCCAGCAGCCCGGGCTCCTACAATGAGCAGTTCTTC.